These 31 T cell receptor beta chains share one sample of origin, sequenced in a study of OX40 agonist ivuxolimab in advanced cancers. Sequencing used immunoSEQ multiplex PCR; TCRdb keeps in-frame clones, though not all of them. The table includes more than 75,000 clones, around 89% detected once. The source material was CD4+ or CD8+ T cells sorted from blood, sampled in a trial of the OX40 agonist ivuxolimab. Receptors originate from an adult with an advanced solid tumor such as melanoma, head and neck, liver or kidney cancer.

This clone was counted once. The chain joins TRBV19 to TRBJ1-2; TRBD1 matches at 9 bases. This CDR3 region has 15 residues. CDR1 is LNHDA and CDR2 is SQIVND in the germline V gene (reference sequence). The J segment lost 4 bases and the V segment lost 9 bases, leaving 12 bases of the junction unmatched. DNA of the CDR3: TGTGCCAGCCAACCGGGACAGGGAGGGACCTATGGCTACACCTTC. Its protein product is CASQPGQGGTYGYTF.

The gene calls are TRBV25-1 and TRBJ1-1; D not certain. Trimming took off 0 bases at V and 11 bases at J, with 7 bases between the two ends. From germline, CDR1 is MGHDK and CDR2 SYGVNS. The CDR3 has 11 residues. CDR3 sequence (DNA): TGTGCCAGCAGTGAATATTCCCTGGCTTTCTTT. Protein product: CASSEYSLAFF.

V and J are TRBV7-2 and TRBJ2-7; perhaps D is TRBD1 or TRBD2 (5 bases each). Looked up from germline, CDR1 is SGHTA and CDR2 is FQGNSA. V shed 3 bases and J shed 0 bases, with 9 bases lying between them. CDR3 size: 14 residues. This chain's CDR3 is CASSFKGTSYEQYF. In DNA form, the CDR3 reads TGTGCCAGCAGCTTTAAAGGGACCTCCTACGAGCAGTACTTC.

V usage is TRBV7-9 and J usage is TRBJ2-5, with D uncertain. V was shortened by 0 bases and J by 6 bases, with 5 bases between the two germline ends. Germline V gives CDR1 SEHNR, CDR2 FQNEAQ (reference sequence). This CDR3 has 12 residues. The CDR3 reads CASSLAGQTQYF. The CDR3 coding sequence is TGTGCCAGCAGCTTAGCAGGCCAGACCCAGTACTTC.

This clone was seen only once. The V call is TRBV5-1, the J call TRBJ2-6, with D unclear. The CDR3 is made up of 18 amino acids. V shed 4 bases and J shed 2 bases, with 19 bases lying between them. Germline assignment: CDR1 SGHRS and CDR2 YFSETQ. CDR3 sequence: CASSETAELGPGANVLTF. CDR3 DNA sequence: TGCGCCAGCAGCGAAACCGCGGAATTGGGCCCTGGGGCCAACGTCCTGACTTTC. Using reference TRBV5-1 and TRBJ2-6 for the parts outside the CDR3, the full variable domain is KAGVTQTPRYLIKTRGQQVTLSCSPISGHRSVSWYQQTPGQGLQFLFEYFSETQRNKGNFPGRFSGRQFSNSRSEMNVSTLELGDSALYLCASSETAELGPGANVLTFGAGSRLTVL.

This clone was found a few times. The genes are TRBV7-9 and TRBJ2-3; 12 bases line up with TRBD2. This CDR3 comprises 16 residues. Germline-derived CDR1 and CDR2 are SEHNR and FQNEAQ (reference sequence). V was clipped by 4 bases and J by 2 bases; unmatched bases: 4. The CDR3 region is CASSSTSGSFTDTQYF. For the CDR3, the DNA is TGTGCCAGCAGCTCGACTAGCGGGAGCTTCACAGATACGCAGTATTTT. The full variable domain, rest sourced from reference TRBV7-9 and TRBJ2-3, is DTGVSQNPRHKITKRGQNVTFRCDPISEHNRLYWYRQTLGQGPEFLTYFQNEAQLEKSRLLSDRFSAERPKGSFSTLEIQRTEQGDSAMYLCASSSTSGSFTDTQYFGPGTRLTVL.

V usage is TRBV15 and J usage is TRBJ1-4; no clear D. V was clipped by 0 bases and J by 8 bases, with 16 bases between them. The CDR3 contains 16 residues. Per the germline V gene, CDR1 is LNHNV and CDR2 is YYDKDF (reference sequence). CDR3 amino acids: CATSRDGRASGEKLFF. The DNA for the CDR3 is TGTGCCACCAGCAGAGATGGCCGGGCCTCTGGGGAAAAACTGTTTTTT.

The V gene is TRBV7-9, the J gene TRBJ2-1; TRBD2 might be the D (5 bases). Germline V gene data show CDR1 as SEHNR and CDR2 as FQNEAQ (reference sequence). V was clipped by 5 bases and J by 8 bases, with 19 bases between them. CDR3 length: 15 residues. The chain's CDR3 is CASSRLLGNNDEQFF. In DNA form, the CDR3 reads TGTGCCAGCAGCCGACTACTAGGAAACAACGATGAGCAGTTCTTC.

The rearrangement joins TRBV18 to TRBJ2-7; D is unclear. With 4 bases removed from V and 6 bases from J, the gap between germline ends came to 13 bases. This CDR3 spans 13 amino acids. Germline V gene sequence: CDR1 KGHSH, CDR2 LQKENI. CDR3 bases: TGTGCCAGCTCACAACACCCCTGGGTCGAGCAGTACTTC. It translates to CASSQHPWVEQYF. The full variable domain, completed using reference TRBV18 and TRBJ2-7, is NAGVMQNPRHLVRRRGQEARLRCSPMKGHSHVYWYRQLPEEGLKFMVYLQKENIIDESGMPKERFSAEFPKEGPSILRIQQVVRGDSAAYFCASSQHPWVEQYFGPGTRLTVT.

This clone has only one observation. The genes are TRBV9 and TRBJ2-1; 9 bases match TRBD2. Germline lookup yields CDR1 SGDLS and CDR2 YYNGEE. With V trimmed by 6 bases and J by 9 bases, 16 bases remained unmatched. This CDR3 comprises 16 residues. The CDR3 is CASTPGGEREDSEQFF. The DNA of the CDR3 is TGTGCCAGCACCCCAGGGGGGGAGCGGGAGGACAGTGAGCAGTTCTTC. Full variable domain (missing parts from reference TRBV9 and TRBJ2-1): DSGVTQTPKHLITATGQRVTLRCSPRSGDLSVYWYQQSLDQGLQFLIQYYNGEERAKGNILERFSAQQFPDLHSELNLSSLELGDSALYFCASTPGGEREDSEQFFGPGTRLTVL.

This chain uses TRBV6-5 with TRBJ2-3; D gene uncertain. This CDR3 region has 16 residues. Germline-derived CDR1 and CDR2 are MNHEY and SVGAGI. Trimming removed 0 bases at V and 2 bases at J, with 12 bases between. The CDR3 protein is CASSYSGFRATDTQYF. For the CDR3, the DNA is TGTGCCAGCAGTTACTCTGGGTTTCGGGCCACAGATACGCAGTATTTT.

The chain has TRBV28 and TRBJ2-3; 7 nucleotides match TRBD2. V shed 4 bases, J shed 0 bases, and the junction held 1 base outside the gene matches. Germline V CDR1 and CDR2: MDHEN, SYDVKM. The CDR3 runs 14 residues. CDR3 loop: CASSSSGSTDTQYF. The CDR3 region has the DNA TGTGCCAGCAGTTCTAGCGGAAGCACAGATACGCAGTATTTT.

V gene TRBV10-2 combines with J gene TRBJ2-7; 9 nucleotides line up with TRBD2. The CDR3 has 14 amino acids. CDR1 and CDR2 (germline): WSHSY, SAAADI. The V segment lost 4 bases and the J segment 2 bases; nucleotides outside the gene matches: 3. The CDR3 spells CASSAREGPYEQYF. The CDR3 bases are TGCGCCAGCAGTGCGCGGGAGGGACCCTACGAGCAGTACTTC.

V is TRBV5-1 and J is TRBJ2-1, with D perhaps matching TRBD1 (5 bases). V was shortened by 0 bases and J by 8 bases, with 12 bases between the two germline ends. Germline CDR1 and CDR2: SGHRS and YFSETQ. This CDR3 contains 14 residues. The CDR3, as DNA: TGCGCCAGCAGCTTGGTGGGGCCCCAACATGAGCAGTTCTTC. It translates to CASSLVGPQHEQFF.

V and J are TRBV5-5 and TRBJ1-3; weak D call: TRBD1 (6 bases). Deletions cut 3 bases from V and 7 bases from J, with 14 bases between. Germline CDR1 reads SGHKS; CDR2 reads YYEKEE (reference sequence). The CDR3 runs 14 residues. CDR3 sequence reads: CASSSGGRRNTIYF. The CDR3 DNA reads TGTGCCAGCAGCTCGGGGGGCAGAAGGAACACCATATATTTT.

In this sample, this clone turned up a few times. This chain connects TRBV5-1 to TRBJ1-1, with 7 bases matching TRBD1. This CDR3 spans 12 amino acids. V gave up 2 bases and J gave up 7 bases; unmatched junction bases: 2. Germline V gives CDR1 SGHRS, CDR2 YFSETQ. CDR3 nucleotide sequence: TGCGCCAGCAGCTTACAGGGGAATGAAGCTTTCTTT. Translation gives CASSLQGNEAFF.

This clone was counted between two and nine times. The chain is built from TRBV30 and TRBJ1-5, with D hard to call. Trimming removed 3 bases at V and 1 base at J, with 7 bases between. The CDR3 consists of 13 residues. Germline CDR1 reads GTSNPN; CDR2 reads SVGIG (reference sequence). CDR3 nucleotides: TGTGCCTGGAGCGTAGACAGCAATCAGCCCCAGCATTTT. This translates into CAWSVDSNQPQHF.

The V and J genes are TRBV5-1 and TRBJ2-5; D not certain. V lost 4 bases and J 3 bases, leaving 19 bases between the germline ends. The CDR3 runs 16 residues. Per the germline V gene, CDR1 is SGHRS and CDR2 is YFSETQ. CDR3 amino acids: CASSPGAGSPKETQYF. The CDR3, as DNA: TGCGCCAGCAGCCCAGGCGCCGGGTCTCCAAAAGAGACCCAGTACTTC.

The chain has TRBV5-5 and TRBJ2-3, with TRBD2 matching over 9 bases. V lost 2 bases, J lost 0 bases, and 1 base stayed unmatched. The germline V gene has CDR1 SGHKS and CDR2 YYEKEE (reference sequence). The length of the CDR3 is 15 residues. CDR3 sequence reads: CASSFSGGSTDTQYF. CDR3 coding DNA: TGTGCCAGCAGCTTTAGCGGGGGTAGCACAGATACGCAGTATTTT. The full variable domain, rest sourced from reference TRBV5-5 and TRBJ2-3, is DAGVTQSPTHLIKTRGQQVTLRCSPISGHKSVSWYQQVLGQGPQFIFQYYEKEERGRGNFPDRFSARQFPNYSSELNVNALLLGDSALYLCASSFSGGSTDTQYFGPGTRLTVL.

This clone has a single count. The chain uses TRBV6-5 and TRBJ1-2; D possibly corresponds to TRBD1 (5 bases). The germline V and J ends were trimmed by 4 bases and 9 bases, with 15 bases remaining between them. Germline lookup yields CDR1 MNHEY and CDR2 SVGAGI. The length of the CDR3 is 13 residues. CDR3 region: CASSSISGISYTF. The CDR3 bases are TGTGCCAGCAGTTCAATCTCAGGGATAAGCTACACCTTC.

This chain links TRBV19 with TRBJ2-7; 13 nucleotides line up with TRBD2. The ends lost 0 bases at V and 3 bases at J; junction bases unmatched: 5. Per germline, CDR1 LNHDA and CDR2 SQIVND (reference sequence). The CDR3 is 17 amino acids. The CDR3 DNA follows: TGTGCCAGTAGTATAGAGACGGGACTAGCGGGAAACTACGAGCAGTACTTC. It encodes CASSIETGLAGNYEQYF.

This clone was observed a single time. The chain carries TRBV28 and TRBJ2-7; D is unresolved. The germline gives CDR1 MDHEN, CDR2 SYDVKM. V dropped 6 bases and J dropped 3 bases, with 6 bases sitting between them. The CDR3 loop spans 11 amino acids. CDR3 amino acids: CASSWRYEQYF. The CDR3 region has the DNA TGTGCCAGCAGCTGGCGCTACGAGCAGTACTTC.

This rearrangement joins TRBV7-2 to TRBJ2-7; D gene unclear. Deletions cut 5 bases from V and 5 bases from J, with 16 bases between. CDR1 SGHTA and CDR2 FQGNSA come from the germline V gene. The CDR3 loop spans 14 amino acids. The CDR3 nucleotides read TGTGCCAGCAGCCCAAACTCACAGAGAGACGAGCAGTACTTC. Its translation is CASSPNSQRDEQYF.

This CDR3 reads CASSALTGAQETQYF. In DNA, the CDR3 is TGCGCCAGCAGCGCCCTCACAGGGGCCCAAGAGACCCAGTACTTC. V usage is TRBV5-1 and J usage is TRBJ2-5, with 7 bases lining up with TRBD1. Germline CDR1 SGHRS, CDR2 YFSETQ. V trimming: 4 bases; J trimming: 1 base; junction bases outside the gene matches: 7. CDR3 size: 15 residues.

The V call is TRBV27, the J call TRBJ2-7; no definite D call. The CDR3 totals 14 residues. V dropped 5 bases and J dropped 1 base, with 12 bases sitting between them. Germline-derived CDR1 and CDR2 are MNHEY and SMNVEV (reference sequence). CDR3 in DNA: TGTGCCAGCAGTCCCCAGCGCCAGTCCTACGAGCAGTACTTC. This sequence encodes CASSPQRQSYEQYF.

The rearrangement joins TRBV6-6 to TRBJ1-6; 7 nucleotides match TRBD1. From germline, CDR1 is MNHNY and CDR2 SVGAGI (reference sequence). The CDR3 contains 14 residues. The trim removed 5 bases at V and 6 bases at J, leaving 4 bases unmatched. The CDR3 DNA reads TGTGCCAGCAGTCCGGGACAGAGTAATTCACCCCTCCACTTT. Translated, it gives CASSPGQSNSPLHF.

CDR3 DNA sequence: TGTGCCAGCAGCGCGGGACTAGCGGGCAACACCGGGGAGCTGTTTTTT. Its translation is CASSAGLAGNTGELFF. The V gene is TRBV9, the J gene TRBJ2-2; 12 nucleotides align to TRBD2. Trimming cost V 3 bases and J 2 bases; bases outside gene matches: 2. Germline lookup yields CDR1 SGDLS and CDR2 YYNGEE. This CDR3 has 16 residues.

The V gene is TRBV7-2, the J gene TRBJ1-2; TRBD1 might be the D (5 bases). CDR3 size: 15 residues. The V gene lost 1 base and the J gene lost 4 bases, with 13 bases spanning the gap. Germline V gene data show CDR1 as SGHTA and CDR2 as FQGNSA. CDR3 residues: CASSLVSGQGYGYTF. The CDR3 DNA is TGTGCCAGCAGCTTAGTTTCAGGGCAGGGCTATGGCTACACCTTC.

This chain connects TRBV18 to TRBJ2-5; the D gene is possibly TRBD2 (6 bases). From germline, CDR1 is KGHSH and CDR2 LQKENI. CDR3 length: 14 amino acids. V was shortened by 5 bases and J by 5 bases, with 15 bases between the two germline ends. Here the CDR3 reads CASSSNGGAETQYF. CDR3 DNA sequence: TGTGCCAGCTCATCCAACGGGGGAGCGGAGACCCAGTACTTC.

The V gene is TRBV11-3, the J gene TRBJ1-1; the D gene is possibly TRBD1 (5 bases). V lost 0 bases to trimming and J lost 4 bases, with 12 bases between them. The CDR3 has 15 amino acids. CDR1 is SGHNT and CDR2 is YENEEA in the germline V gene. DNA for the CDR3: TGTGCCAGCAGCTTAGATCTGGTCAGGGCCACTGAAGCTTTCTTT. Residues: CASSLDLVRATEAFF.

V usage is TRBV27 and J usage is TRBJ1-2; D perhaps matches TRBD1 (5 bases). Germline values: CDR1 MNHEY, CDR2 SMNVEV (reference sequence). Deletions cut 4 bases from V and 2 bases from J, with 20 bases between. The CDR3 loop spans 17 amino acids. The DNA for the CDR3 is TGTGCCAGCAGTTCCTCCGGATCGGGACGGAAAAACTATGGCTACACCTTC. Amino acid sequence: CASSSSGSGRKNYGYTF.